The clone carrying this T cell receptor beta chain was counted only a few times. The V gene's germline CDR1 is SGHNT and CDR2 YENEEA. Trimming shortened V by 0 bases and J by 2 bases, and 13 bases separated the two germline ends. The CDR3 contains 17 residues. This specimen belongs to a study of T cell changes during pregnancy in multiple sclerosis. TCRdb's copy holds only in-frame clones and misses some; the assay was immunoSEQ multiplex PCR. The table lists 40,000 to 45,000 clones, 89% of them singletons. The sequence was obtained from a female donor with multiple sclerosis, enrolled in a pregnancy study. The chain is built from TRBV11-3 and TRBJ2-2, with D hard to call. This sample comprised CD4+ T cells from peripheral blood mononuclear cells, obtained in the first trimester of pregnancy. The CDR3 protein is CASSLDLGRGNTGELFF. CDR3 bases: TGTGCCAGCAGCTTAGATCTAGGTCGTGGAAACACCGGGGAGCTGTTTTTT.